A single TCR beta chain is shown here with its context. These data come from a study of OX40 agonist ivuxolimab in advanced cancers. The germline V gene has CDR1 SGHRS and CDR2 YFSETQ. Trimming pared 0 bases from V and 2 bases from J, leaving 5 bases between. CDR3 length: 13 residues. Produced via immunoSEQ multiplex PCR; TCRdb's table is partial and in-frame only. The profile shows tens of thousands of clones, 89% of them singletons. The receptor's source is an adult with an advanced solid tumor such as melanoma, head and neck, liver or kidney cancer. The input for sequencing was CD4+ or CD8+ T cells sorted from blood, taken in a trial of the OX40 agonist ivuxolimab. The chain is built from TRBV5-1 and TRBJ1-1; D is unclear. CDR3 sequence: CASSLEPNTEAFF. The CDR3 DNA sequence: TGCGCCAGCAGCTTGGAACCCAACACTGAAGCTTTCTTT.